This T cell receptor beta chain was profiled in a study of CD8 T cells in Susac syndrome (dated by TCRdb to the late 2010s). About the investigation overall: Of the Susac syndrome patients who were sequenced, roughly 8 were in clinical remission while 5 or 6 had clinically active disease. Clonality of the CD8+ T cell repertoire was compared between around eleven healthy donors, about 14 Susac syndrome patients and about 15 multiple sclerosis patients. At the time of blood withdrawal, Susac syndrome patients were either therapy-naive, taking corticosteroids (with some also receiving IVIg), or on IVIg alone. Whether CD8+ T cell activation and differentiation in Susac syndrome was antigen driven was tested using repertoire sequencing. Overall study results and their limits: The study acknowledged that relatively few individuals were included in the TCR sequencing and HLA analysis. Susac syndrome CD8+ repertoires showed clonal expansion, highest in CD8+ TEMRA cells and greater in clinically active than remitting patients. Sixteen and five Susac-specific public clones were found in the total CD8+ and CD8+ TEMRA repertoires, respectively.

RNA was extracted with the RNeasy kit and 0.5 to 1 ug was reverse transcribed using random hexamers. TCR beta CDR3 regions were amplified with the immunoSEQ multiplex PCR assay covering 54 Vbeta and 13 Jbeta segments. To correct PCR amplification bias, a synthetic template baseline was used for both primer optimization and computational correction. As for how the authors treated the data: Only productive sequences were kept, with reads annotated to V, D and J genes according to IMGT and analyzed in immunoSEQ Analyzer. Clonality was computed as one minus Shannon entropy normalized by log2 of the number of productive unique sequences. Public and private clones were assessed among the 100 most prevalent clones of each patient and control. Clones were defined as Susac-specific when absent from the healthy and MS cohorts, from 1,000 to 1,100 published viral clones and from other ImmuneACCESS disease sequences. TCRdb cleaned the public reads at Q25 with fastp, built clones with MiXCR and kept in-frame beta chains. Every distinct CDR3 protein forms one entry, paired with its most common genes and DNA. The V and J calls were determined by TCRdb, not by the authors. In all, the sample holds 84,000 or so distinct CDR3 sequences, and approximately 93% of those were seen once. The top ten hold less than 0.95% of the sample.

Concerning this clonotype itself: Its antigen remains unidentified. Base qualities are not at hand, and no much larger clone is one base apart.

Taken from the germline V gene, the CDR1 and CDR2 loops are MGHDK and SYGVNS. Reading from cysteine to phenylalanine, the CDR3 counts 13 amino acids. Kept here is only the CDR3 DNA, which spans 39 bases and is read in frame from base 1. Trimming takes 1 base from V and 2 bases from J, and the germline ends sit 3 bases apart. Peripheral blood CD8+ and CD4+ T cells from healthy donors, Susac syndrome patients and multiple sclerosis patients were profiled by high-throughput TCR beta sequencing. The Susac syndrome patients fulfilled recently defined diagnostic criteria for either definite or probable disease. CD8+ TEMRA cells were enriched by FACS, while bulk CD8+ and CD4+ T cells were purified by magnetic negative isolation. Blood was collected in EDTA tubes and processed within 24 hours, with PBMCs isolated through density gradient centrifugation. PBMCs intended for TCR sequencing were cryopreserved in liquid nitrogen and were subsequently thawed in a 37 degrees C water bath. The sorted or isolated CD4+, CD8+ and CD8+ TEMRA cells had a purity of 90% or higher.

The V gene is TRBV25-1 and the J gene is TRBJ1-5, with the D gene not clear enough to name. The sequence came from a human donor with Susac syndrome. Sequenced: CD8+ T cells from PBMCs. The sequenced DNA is TGTGCCAGCAGTGAATCGGGCAATCAGCCCCAGCATTTT. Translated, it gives CASSESGNQPQHF.